These 23 T cell receptor beta chains originate from one sample sequenced in a study of blood T cell repertoires in COVID-19. TCRdb keeps only in-frame clones here, not all; method: immunoSEQ multiplex PCR. The sample lists under 200,000 clones; more than 75% were seen once. What was sequenced was peripheral blood. These receptors originate from a man between 18 and 29 years old with active or convalescent COVID-19.

A note on this clone: Other nucleotide sequences in the sample specify the same CDR3. The J gene is TRBJ1-1, the V gene TRBV6-5; D gene unclear. Germline CDR1 is MNHEY and CDR2 is SVGAGI. The CDR3 contains 13 residues. Trimming removed 2 bases from V and 3 bases from J, with 7 bases in between. The CDR3 DNA follows: TGTGCCAGCAGTTACGGGCAGTACACTGAAGCTTTCTTT. It translates to CASSYGQYTEAFF.

This chain links TRBV7-6 with TRBJ2-5; 11 bases match TRBD1. Unmatched junction bases numbered 19, after V lost 2 bases and J lost 5 bases. This CDR3 has 20 residues. Germline V gene data show CDR1 as SGHVS and CDR2 as FNYEAQ. CDR3 DNA: TGTGCCAGCAGCTTAACTGTCCCATTCCGGGACAGGGGGTTAGGGGAGACCCAGTACTTC. Translating it yields CASSLTVPFRDRGLGETQYF.

The V call is TRBV19, the J call TRBJ1-2, with unresolved D. This CDR3 has 17 residues. The V gene lost 7 bases and the J gene lost 0 bases, with 21 bases spanning the gap. CDR1 LNHDA and CDR2 SQIVND come from the germline V gene (reference sequence). The CDR3 nucleotides read TGTGCCAGTACCACATCAAACGCGGGGAGAGCTAACTATGGCTACACCTTC. It specifies CASTTSNAGRANYGYTF.

This chain joins TRBV27 and TRBJ2-3; 7 bases fit TRBD1. V lost 6 bases, J lost 6 bases, and 15 bases stayed unmatched. The CDR3 has 16 residues. Germline assignment: CDR1 MNHEY and CDR2 SMNVEV (reference sequence). The CDR3 coding sequence is TGTGCCAGCAGCCCACCCCCGACAGGGAAGACGGATACGCAGTATTTT. The encoded protein is CASSPPPTGKTDTQYF.

The chain recombines TRBV10-2 with TRBJ2-5; TRBD2 is a possible D gene (5 bases). The CDR3 loop spans 13 amino acids. Germline CDR1 is WSHSY and CDR2 is SAAADI. Trimming cost V 7 bases and J 1 base, with 10 bases left between them. The CDR3 sequence is CASKRALQETQYF. CDR3 sequence (DNA): TGCGCCAGCAAGAGGGCCCTCCAAGAGACCCAGTACTTC.

The CDR3 coding sequence is TGTGCCAGCACTTCCCCCGACACCTACGAGCAGTACGTC. Translation gives CASTSPDTYEQYV. V gene TRBV28 combines with J gene TRBJ2-7; D not certain. The germline V gene has CDR1 MDHEN and CDR2 SYDVKM. V lost 7 bases and J 2 bases, leaving 12 bases between the germline ends. The CDR3 has 13 residues.

The chain joins TRBV6-2 or TRBV6-3 to TRBJ1-2, with a tentative D call TRBD1 (5 bases). Germline CDR1 MNHEY, CDR2 SVGEGT. V lost 2 bases to trimming and J lost 2 bases, with 6 bases between them. This CDR3 comprises 13 residues. The CDR3 DNA reads TGTGCCAGCAGTTACAAGGGGAACTATGGCTACACCTTC. Translating gives CASSYKGNYGYTF.

This chain uses TRBV7-9 with TRBJ1-2; tentative D call: TRBD1 (5 bases). Looked up from germline, CDR1 is SEHNR and CDR2 is FQNEAQ (reference sequence). This CDR3 is built from 12 residues. V shed 6 bases and J shed 8 bases, with 13 bases lying between them. The CDR3 bases are TGTGCCAGCAGACAACAGGCGGAAGGCTACACCTTC. It is translated as CASRQQAEGYTF.

This chain joins TRBV29-1 and TRBJ2-3, with D tentatively TRBD2 (5 bases). The V gene's germline CDR1 is SQVTM and CDR2 ANQGSEA. The CDR3 length is 14 residues. The V and J ends lost 3 bases and 5 bases respectively, with 15 bases between them. CDR3 region: CSVETTHIEDTQYF. In DNA, the CDR3 is TGCAGCGTTGAGACTACCCATATAGAAGATACGCAGTATTTT.

The chain couples TRBV5-4 to TRBJ2-5, with 9 bases identical to TRBD2. This CDR3 has 17 residues. CDR1 is SGHNT and CDR2 is YYREEE in the germline V gene (reference sequence). Trimming took 1 base from V and 3 from J; bases not matched to a gene: 10. This CDR3 is CASSLFSSGGREETQYF. In DNA, the CDR3 is TGTGCCAGCAGCTTGTTTTCAAGCGGGGGGCGAGAAGAGACCCAGTACTTC. Looking up the rest from reference TRBV5-4 and TRBJ2-5 gives the full variable domain: ETGVTQSPTHLIKTRGQQVTLRCSSQSGHNTVSWYQQALGQGPQFIFQYYREEENGRGNFPPRFSGLQFPNYSSELNVNALELDDSALYLCASSLFSSGGREETQYFGPGTRLLVL.

This clone was counted between two and nine times. Other nucleotide sequences from this sample produce the same CDR3. The rearrangement joins TRBV27 to TRBJ1-2, with D tentatively TRBD1 (5 bases). Per the germline V gene, CDR1 is MNHEY and CDR2 is SMNVEV (reference sequence). Trimming pared 5 bases from V and 1 base from J, leaving 14 bases between. The CDR3 has 15 residues. The CDR3, as DNA: TGTGCCAGCAGTCTGGTTCCAGGGCTTAACTATGGCTACACCTTC. Translated: CASSLVPGLNYGYTF.

The chain carries TRBV5-1 and TRBJ2-6, with TRBD1 matching over 11 bases. CDR1 is SGHRS and CDR2 is YFSETQ in the germline V gene. V shed 5 bases and J 3 bases; nucleotides not matched to a gene: 7. The CDR3 extends over 17 amino acids. This CDR3 is CASRPGQGGGGANVLTF. CDR3 nucleotides: TGCGCCAGCAGGCCGGGACAGGGGGGCGGTGGGGCCAACGTCCTGACTTTC.

The chain combines TRBV4-3 with TRBJ2-1, with D possibly TRBD1 on 5 matching bases. V was cut by 4 bases and J by 8 bases, with 12 bases left in between. Germline lookup yields CDR1 LGHNA and CDR2 YSLEER. CDR3 length equals 13 residues. CDR3 loop: CASSRQTPDEQFF. The CDR3 nucleotides are TGCGCCAGCAGCCGACAGACTCCGGATGAGCAGTTCTTC.

This sequence joins TRBV30 and TRBJ1-1; 7 bases match TRBD1. The CDR3 extends over 13 amino acids. The germline gives CDR1 GTSNPN, CDR2 SVGIG (reference sequence). The trim removed 7 bases at V and 3 bases at J, leaving 8 bases unmatched. In nucleotides, the CDR3 is TGTGCCTTAAAGACAGGGTGGGACACTGAAGCTTTCTTT. This translates into CALKTGWDTEAFF.

This chain links TRBV5-1 with TRBJ2-3; perhaps TRBD1 as D (5 bases). The V end lost 0 bases, the J end lost 2 bases, and 7 bases lay between the germline ends. Germline V gene lookup returns CDR1 SGHRS and CDR2 YFSETQ. The CDR3 contains 14 residues. DNA for the CDR3: TGCGCCAGCAGCTTGGAGGGGTACACAGATACGCAGTATTTT. Translating it yields CASSLEGYTDTQYF.

The chain joins TRBV19 to TRBJ2-4, with 11 nucleotides matching TRBD1. J was trimmed by 0 bases and V by 7 bases; bases with no gene match: 14. Per the germline V gene, CDR1 is LNHDA and CDR2 is SQIVND (reference sequence). The CDR3 runs 19 residues. In nucleotides, the CDR3 is TGTGCCAGTACCACAACCGGGACAGGGGGAAACTTAGCCAAAAACATTCAGTACTTC. It codes for CASTTTGTGGNLAKNIQYF.

The rearrangement joins TRBV24-1 to TRBJ2-1; a possible D gene is TRBD1 (6 bases). This CDR3 spans 14 amino acids. The V and J ends lost 0 bases and 6 bases respectively, with 8 bases between them. CDR1 is KGHDR and CDR2 is SFDVKD in the germline V gene. The CDR3 is CATSDLPTGNEQFF. In nucleotides, the CDR3 is TGTGCCACCAGTGATTTGCCGACAGGCAATGAGCAGTTCTTC.

This chain uses TRBV6-6 with TRBJ2-2; TRBD1 agrees at 8 bases. Germline V gives CDR1 MNHNY, CDR2 SVGAGI (reference sequence). CDR3 length equals 15 residues. V trimming: 8 bases; J trimming: 0 bases; junction bases outside the gene matches: 5. CDR3 amino acids: CASRRTGTNTGELFF. The CDR3 DNA is TGTGCCAGCCGGCGGACAGGGACGAACACCGGGGAGCTGTTTTTT.

This clone was seen just once. The V gene is TRBV7-9, the J gene TRBJ1-2, with 7 bases aligning to TRBD1. The CDR3 runs 17 residues. Germline V gives CDR1 SEHNR, CDR2 FQNEAQ (reference sequence). The V segment lost 4 bases and the J segment 4 bases; nucleotides outside the gene matches: 15. CDR3 loop: CASSWTTGRPGGYGYTF. The CDR3 coding sequence is TGTGCCAGCAGCTGGACGACAGGGAGACCCGGCGGCTATGGCTACACCTTC.

This clone was counted a single time. This sequence joins TRBV15 and TRBJ2-1; tentative D call: TRBD2 (7 bases). Trimming left V 8 bases short and J 9 bases short, with 23 bases between. The germline CDR1 and CDR2 sequences are LNHNV and YYDKDF (reference sequence). This CDR3 contains 15 residues. The CDR3 reads CATEGGARAAAEQFF. In DNA form, the CDR3 reads TGTGCCACCGAGGGGGGGGCAAGAGCGGCTGCTGAGCAGTTCTTC.

Only a few counts were recorded for this clone. The chain couples TRBV5-4 to TRBJ1-2, with a tentative D call TRBD1 (6 bases). Germline CDR1 reads SGHNT; CDR2 reads YYREEE (reference sequence). The CDR3 length is 14 residues. Trimming left V 3 bases short and J 4 bases short, with 13 bases between. In nucleotides, the CDR3 is TGTGCCAGCAGCTCTGGACAGAACCCCTATGGCTACACCTTC. Encoded protein: CASSSGQNPYGYTF.

V gene TRBV9 combines with J gene TRBJ1-4; no clear D gene. The CDR3 consists of 15 residues. Germline V lookup: CDR1 SGDLS, CDR2 YYNGEE. Trimming pared 4 bases from V and 8 bases from J, leaving 18 bases between. CDR3 sequence: CASSPEGRAGEKLFF. In DNA form, the CDR3 reads TGTGCCAGCAGCCCCGAGGGTAGGGCAGGCGAAAAACTGTTTTTT. Combining the CDR3 with reference TRBV9 and TRBJ1-4 gives the whole variable domain DSGVTQTPKHLITATGQRVTLRCSPRSGDLSVYWYQQSLDQGLQFLIQYYNGEERAKGNILERFSAQQFPDLHSELNLSSLELGDSALYFCASSPEGRAGEKLFFGSGTQLSVL.

The chain couples TRBV11-2 to TRBJ2-1; D may be TRBD2 (6 bases). This CDR3 contains 18 residues. Trimming cost V 0 bases and J 0 bases, with 15 bases left between them. CDR1 and CDR2 from the germline V gene are SGHAT and FQNNGV. CDR3 in amino acids: CASSLEGGGLLSYNEQFF. The DNA of the CDR3 is TGTGCCAGCAGCTTAGAGGGGGGAGGACTCCTCTCCTACAATGAGCAGTTCTTC.